The 5 T cell receptor beta chains below all came from one sample that was sequenced in a study of T cells in Graves' hyperthyroidism and ophthalmopathy. Template material for amplifying TCR beta CDR3 regions consisted of RNA transcripts. The HTBI primer set drove a first-round RT-PCR of the TCR CDR3. TCRdb itself ran the multiplex PCR reads through MiXCR, one entry per CDR3 protein. Among approximately 420,000 distinct CDR3 sequences listed, about 15% were seen once. The specimen was blood. The receptors come from a young woman with Graves' hyperthyroidism.

CDR3 DNA: TGTGCCAGCAGGTCTAGCGGGAGAGGCACAGATACGCAGTATTTT. It is translated as CASRSSGRGTDTQYF. V and J are TRBV2 and TRBJ2-3, with TRBD2 matching over 10 bases. CDR3 length: 15 residues. Germline loops: CDR1 SNHLY, CDR2 FYNNEI. Trimming cost V 6 bases and J 1 base; bases outside gene matches: 4.

This sequence joins TRBV7-2 and TRBJ1-5, with D uncertain. Per germline, CDR1 SGHTA and CDR2 FQGNSA. The length of the CDR3 is 15 residues. V gave up 2 bases and J gave up 0 bases, with 8 bases separating them. The CDR3 loop is CASSLSGSSNQPQHF. DNA for the CDR3: TGTGCCAGCAGCTTATCGGGGTCTAGCAATCAGCCCCAGCATTTT.

At least ten counts were recorded for this clonotype. The chain carries TRBV3-1 and TRBJ2-7; D perhaps matches TRBD2 (5 bases). V lost 4 bases and J lost 3, with 13 bases in between. Per the germline V gene, CDR1 is LGHDT and CDR2 is YNNKEL (reference sequence). The CDR3 contains 14 residues. CDR3 in DNA: TGTGCCAGCAGCCCCGAGAGGGAGAGCTACGAGCAGTACTTC. Amino acids: CASSPERESYEQYF.

Here the CDR3 DNA reads TGTGCCAGCAGCGTTTCGACAGGGCTGGCCACTGAAGCTTTCTTT. Translated: CASSVSTGLATEAFF. This chain connects TRBV9 to TRBJ1-1; 7 bases align to TRBD1. Germline V gives CDR1 SGDLS, CDR2 YYNGEE. V gave up 2 bases and J gave up 4 bases; unmatched junction bases: 8. The CDR3 consists of 15 residues.

CDR3 nucleotide sequence: TGTGCCAGCAGCGTAGTTAGGGGCAGGGGGCTTGGGCCTGAATCTTTCGACTACAATGAGCAGTTCTTC. Its protein is CASSVVRGRGLGPESFDYNEQFF. V gene TRBV9 combines with J gene TRBJ2-1, with 8 bases identical to TRBD1. The CDR3 consists of 23 residues. V shed 0 bases, J shed 3 bases, and the junction held 26 bases outside the gene matches. CDR1 and CDR2 (germline): SGDLS, YYNGEE.